What follows describes a single TCR beta chain. The antigen is not known. This CDR3 region has 13 residues. Germline V CDR1 and CDR2: KGHSH, LQKENI. The ends were cut back, 6 bases at V and 2 bases at J, with 10 bases in the middle. The record originates from a study of cytomegalovirus exposure and HLA in healthy donors. Study overall: Genotyping showed roughly 81% of 398 donors falling in the Caucasian-associated ancestry cluster.

Study findings and constraints: Most CMV-associated TCR beta chains were later found to appear HLA-restricted. Near-uniform donor sequencing depth was presumed by presence/absence analyses. Reportedly, fewer N-insertions than the roughly 600-donor mean appeared in an Asian-associated ancestry cluster in a later analysis.

The PCR contained 60 Vbeta and 13 Jbeta primers. The repertoire was sequenced with immunoSEQ multiplex PCR; TCRdb's copy has only in-frame clones and lacks some. This table holds around 170,000 clones, roughly 75% found once. The chain couples TRBV18 to TRBJ1-2; D might be TRBD1 (6 bases). This sequence was found in a woman aged 25-40 years in good health and CMV-seronegative. Input material: PBMCs. The CDR3 DNA reads TGTGCCAGCTCGCCTGACAGGAACTATGGCTACACCTTC. Residues: CASSPDRNYGYTF.